This record covers a single T cell receptor beta chain. The entry originates in a study of blood T cell repertoires in COVID-19. The data were produced by immunoSEQ multiplex PCR, yet TCRdb's version contains in-frame clones alone and is incomplete. Here the sample spans some 260,000 clones, 70% to 90% being singletons. V shed 3 bases and J shed 6 bases, with 13 bases lying between them. This CDR3 comprises 13 residues. Germline CDR1 and CDR2: DFQATT and SNEGSKA (reference sequence). The sequence derives from a human donor in a cohort sampled during active COVID-19. The sequenced material came from peripheral blood. The J gene is TRBJ2-3, the V gene TRBV20-1, with D perhaps matching TRBD1 (5 bases). The CDR3 DNA follows: TGCAGTGCTAGTTCCAGGGTTGGCGATACGCAGTATTTT. Its translation: CSASSRVGDTQYF.